Below are 32 T cell receptor beta chains sequenced from a single sample in a study of tumor-infiltrating lymphocytes in primary liver carcinoma. Joint extraction of RNA and DNA used roughly 17-32 mg of bulk tissue that was unsorted. The researchers produced TCR beta cDNA from 450 to 600 ng total RNA with a constant-region primer. Libraries for TCR beta were built through three nested multiplex PCR rounds, which together made up a slightly modified ARM-PCR procedure. In the first two PCR rounds, TRBV1-TRBV30 forward primers were paired with a C-beta reverse primer, and each round lasted approximately 10 cycles. A single record per CDR3 protein comes from TCRdb applying MiXCR to the multiplex PCR reads. The table includes under 90,000 distinct CDR3 sequences, 65% to 80% detected once. Sequencing was done on a sample of liver tumor tissue from sampling region 1. The sample's subset: tumor region T1, superior pole. The receptors shown here come from a man aged 40-49 years with primary liver carcinoma and hepatitis B virus infection.

This clonotype occurred many times. V is TRBV2 and J is TRBJ2-5; 8 nucleotides align to TRBD2. The CDR3 sequence is 12 residues long. The J segment lost 5 bases and the V segment lost 5 bases, leaving 1 base of the junction unmatched. Germline lookup yields CDR1 SNHLY and CDR2 FYNNEI. The CDR3 DNA reads as TGTGCCAGCAGTAGACTAGCGGAGACCCAGTACTTC. It translates to CASSRLAETQYF.

About this clonotype: Because it lacks the conserved phenylalanine or tryptophan at the end, this CDR3 is likely a read error. CDR3 DNA: TGTGCCAGCAGTGCCTACACAGATACGCAGTATTCC. Translated: CASSAYTDTQYS. V usage is TRBV6-2 or TRBV6-3 and J usage is TRBJ2-3; D is unresolved. The CDR3 covers 12 residues. Germline V gives CDR1 MNHEY, CDR2 SVGEGT. V was clipped by 5 bases and J by 2 bases, with 5 bases between them.

This clonotype was counted a few times. The conserved phenylalanine or tryptophan is not found at the CDR3 terminus, so this likely reflects a read error. V and J are TRBV12-3 or TRBV12-4 and TRBJ2-5; 7 nucleotides match TRBD1. This CDR3 is 13 amino acids long. The CDR3 DNA reads as TGTGCCAGCAGCTGGACAGGTCAAGAGACTCAGTACTTA. This translates into CASSWTGQETQYL.

In regard to this clonotype: An end of the junction does not agree with germline; a read error may underlie this. This chain joins TRBV28 and TRBJ1-2; possibly TRBD1 for D (5 bases). This CDR3 comprises 16 residues. Germline V gene data show CDR1 as MDHEN and CDR2 as SYDVKM. Here the CDR3 DNA reads TGTGCCAGCAGTCCCCCTCCTTGGGCAGGGAACTATGACTACACCTTC. This gives the protein CASSPPPWAGNYDYTF.

A remark on this clonotype: The junction does not match germline at one end; this may be a read error. The V gene is TRBV7-9, the J gene TRBJ2-5; 12 bases fit TRBD1. Per the germline V gene, CDR1 is SEHNR and CDR2 is FQNEAQ (reference sequence). The CDR3 has 16 residues. DNA for the CDR3: TGTGCCAGCAGCCTAGGGGACAGGGGGCTGCAAGTGACCCAGTACTTC. Its protein product is CASSLGDRGLQVTQYF.

This chain's CDR3 is CAISGLQGQGATSTDTQYF. CDR3 nucleotides: TGTGCCATCAGTGGCTTACAGGGACAGGGTGCAACTAGCACAGATACGCAGTATTTT. V and J are TRBV10-3 and TRBJ2-3; 9 bases align to TRBD1. This CDR3 region has 19 residues. Germline assignment: CDR1 ENHRY and CDR2 SYGVKD. The junction had 14 bases not matched to a gene; V was cut back by 4 bases and J by 0 bases.

For this clonotype: Relative to the germline gene, one junction end is altered; a read error may explain this. The rearrangement uses TRBV7-8 and TRBJ2-7; a weak D match, TRBD1 (6 bases). The CDR3 is 15 amino acids. Germline CDR1 and CDR2: SGHVS and FQNEAQ. Here the CDR3 reads CAISLGTCGSYEQYF. CDR3 in DNA: TGTGCCATCAGCCTCGGGACATGCGGCTCCTACGAGCAGTACTTC.

About this clonotype: Compared with germline, one end of the junction differs, possibly owing to a read error. This chain connects TRBV5-4 to TRBJ2-2, with a weak D call TRBD2 (5 bases). The CDR3 sequence is 12 residues long. Per germline, CDR1 SGHNT and CDR2 YYREEE (reference sequence). In DNA form, the CDR3 reads TGTGCCAGAAGGGATCGGGCCGGGGAGTTGTTTTTT. Translating it yields CARRDRAGELFF.

This clonotype was seen ten or more times. The CDR3 DNA reads TGTGCCAGCACCTATACGACAGGGCCCAGGGAGCTGTTTTTT. Its translation is CASTYTTGPRELFF. This sequence joins TRBV12-3 or TRBV12-4 and TRBJ2-2, with 7 bases identical to TRBD1. The CDR3 has 14 residues. Trimming removed 7 bases from V and 9 bases from J; junction bases left unmatched: 11.

On this clonotype itself: A much larger clone differs from this one at a single base, so this may be a read error. This chain uses TRBV28 with TRBJ1-2; 9 bases map to TRBD1. CDR1 is MDHEN, CDR2 SYDVKM, per germline. The V segment lost 7 bases and the J segment 5 bases; nucleotides outside the gene matches: 8. This CDR3 contains 14 residues. CDR3 residues: CASNKSTGGYGYTF. In DNA form, the CDR3 reads TGTGCCAGCAACAAATCGACAGGGGGATATGGCTACACCTTC.

The chain couples TRBV5-1 to TRBJ1-1; maybe TRBD1 (6 bases). Trimming cost V 4 bases and J 8 bases, with 12 bases left between them. Germline V gene sequence: CDR1 SGHRS, CDR2 YFSETQ. There are 12 residues in the CDR3. CDR3 residues: CASSMGGSEAFF. Written as DNA, the CDR3 is TGCGCCAGCAGCATGGGGGGCTCAGAAGCTTTCTTT.

By share of the sample, this clonotype is medium-sized. V is TRBV11-2 and J is TRBJ2-2; unclear D gene. V lost 5 bases, J lost 0 bases, and 10 bases lay in between. Germline CDR1 reads SGHAT; CDR2 reads FQNNGV. The CDR3 runs 15 residues. The CDR3 reads CASSLEASNTGELFF. As DNA, the CDR3 is TGTGCCAGCAGCCTTGAGGCCTCGAACACCGGGGAGCTGTTTTTT.

The rearrangement links TRBV2 to TRBJ1-4; 9 bases are a match to TRBD1. CDR3 size: 19 residues. V lost 3 bases to trimming and J lost 7 bases; unmatched junction nucleotides: 18. From germline, CDR1 is SNHLY and CDR2 FYNNEI. This chain's CDR3 is CASSDFPGQGLGSSEKLFF. As DNA, the CDR3 is TGTGCCAGCAGTGACTTCCCGGGACAGGGCCTGGGATCTAGTGAAAAACTGTTTTTT.

With regard to this clonotype: The junction departs from the called germline gene at one end, perhaps through a read error. The V call is TRBV11-2, the J call TRBJ2-7; D remains unclear. The CDR3 loop spans 15 amino acids. The germline CDR1 and CDR2 sequences are SGHAT and FQNNGV. The chain's CDR3 is CASSLDGDFTYEQCF. The CDR3 nucleotides are TGTGCCAGCAGCTTAGATGGTGACTTCACCTACGAACAGTGCTTC.

This clonotype was recorded many times. The rearrangement joins TRBV4-2 to TRBJ2-1; 7 positions agree with TRBD2. V dropped 1 base and J dropped 9; count of bases not matched to a gene: 9. The CDR3 covers 15 residues. Germline-derived CDR1 and CDR2 are LGHNA and YNFKEQ. DNA for the CDR3: TGTGCCAGCAGCCAAGGGGATGCGGGGGTGGGTGAGCAGTTCTTC. Its protein is CASSQGDAGVGEQFF.

This clonotype turned up a few times. Possible read error: a much larger clone is one base away. The chain employs TRBV5-1 and TRBJ2-5; D is unresolved. Looked up from germline, CDR1 is SGHRS and CDR2 is YFSETQ. CDR3 length equals 12 residues. V shed 0 bases and J shed 1 base, with 1 base lying between them. This chain's CDR3 is CASSLAQETQYF. The CDR3 DNA follows: TGCGCCAGCAGCTTGGCCCAAGAGACCCAGTACTTC. Drawing the rest from reference TRBV5-1 and TRBJ2-5, the complete variable domain is KAGVTQTPRYLIKTRGQQVTLSCSPISGHRSVSWYQQTPGQGLQFLFEYFSETQRNKGNFPGRFSGRQFSNSRSEMNVSTLELGDSALYLCASSLAQETQYFGPGTRLLVL.

This clonotype was recorded once. The germline gene is not matched at one end of the junction; a read error may be the cause. The rearrangement links TRBV4-2 to TRBJ2-2, with a possible D match to TRBD2 (5 bases). Germline loops: CDR1 LGHNA, CDR2 YNFKEQ. The CDR3 extends over 15 amino acids. As DNA, the CDR3 is TGTGCCAACAGCTCCGAGCGGACGAACACCGGGGAGCTGTTTTTT. It is translated as CANSSERTNTGELFF.

Concerning this clonotype itself: A junction end diverges from the germline sequence, so it may reflect a read error. The chain joins TRBV11-2 to TRBJ2-2; D is possibly TRBD1 or TRBD2 (5 bases each). Germline V gene lookup returns CDR1 SGHAT and CDR2 FQNNGV. The length of the CDR3 is 16 residues. The CDR3 nucleotides read TGTACCAGCAGCATAGTGGCGCTAACGGGAACCGGGGACCTGTTTTTT. Encoded protein: CTSSIVALTGTGDLFF.

A remark on this clonotype: Sequence at one end of the junction differs from germline and may be a read error. V usage is TRBV4-1 and J usage is TRBJ1-2; no firm D call. Germline assignment: CDR1 MGHRA and CDR2 YSYEKL. CDR3 length: 14 residues. CDR3 DNA: TGCGCCAGCAGCCTTGCGGGGAGGATCGGTGGCTACAACTTC. Its protein is CASSLAGRIGGYNF.

This clonotype showed up just a few times. The chain carries TRBV5-1 and TRBJ2-1; D call uncertain. The ends were cut back, 1 base at V and 1 base at J, with 9 bases in the middle. CDR1 SGHRS and CDR2 YFSETQ come from the germline V gene. The CDR3 has 15 residues. CDR3 coding DNA: TGCGCCAGCAGCTTGTGGCCGTCTTCCTACAATGAGCAGTTCTTC. It translates to CASSLWPSSYNEQFF.

Comments on this clonotype: This sequence may be a read error, since a much larger clone differs from it by one base. V usage is TRBV7-9 and J usage is TRBJ2-7; either TRBD1 or TRBD2 may supply D (5 bases each). Per germline, CDR1 SEHNR and CDR2 FQNEAQ (reference sequence). V shed 0 bases and J shed 3 bases, with 12 bases lying between them. The CDR3 has 15 amino acids. The CDR3 nucleotides are TGTGCCAGCAGCTTAGCCCGGGACCGTAGCTACGAGCAGTACTTC. Translating it yields CASSLARDRSYEQYF.

In regard to this clonotype: A junction end diverges from the germline sequence, so it may reflect a read error. This chain uses TRBV4-1 with TRBJ2-7, with a weak D call TRBD2 (6 bases). In germline, CDR1 is MGHRA, CDR2 YSYEKL. The CDR3 sequence is 15 residues long. CDR3 in amino acids: CASSQDLLASYERYF. The CDR3, as DNA: TGCGCCAGCAGCCAAGATTTACTAGCCTCCTACGAGCGGTACTTC.

As for this clonotype: The conserved phenylalanine or tryptophan is not found at the CDR3 terminus, so this likely reflects a read error. Because the CDR3's place on the DNA is in doubt, the DNA is left out and the CDR3 is given as listed by TCRdb. The chain links TRBV6-1 to TRBJ2-1; TRBD2, the table's D call, lacks a check against the DNA. The CDR3 extends over 19 residues, inclusive of both ends. The germline V gene encodes CDR1 MNHNS and CDR2 SASEGT. The CDR3 sequence is CASSNPTGKAAVGSDEHFL.

Of note for this clonotype: The conserved phenylalanine or tryptophan is not found at the CDR3 terminus, so this likely reflects a read error. This chain links TRBV6-6 with TRBJ2-1, with D unresolved. CDR3 length: 11 residues. The V gene's germline CDR1 is MNHNY and CDR2 SVGAGI (reference sequence). The CDR3 reads CTSSQVGEQFI. The CDR3 nucleotides are TGTACCAGCAGTCAGGTTGGGGAGCAGTTCATC.

As concerns this clonotype: Without the conserved terminal phenylalanine or tryptophan, this CDR3 likely stems from a read error. J is TRBJ2-5 and V is TRBV11-2; a possible D gene is TRBD2 (6 bases). The CDR3 consists of 16 residues. From germline, CDR1 is SGHAT and CDR2 FQNNGV. V lost 6 bases to trimming and J lost 0 bases, with 17 bases between them. Here the CDR3 reads CASRSRDSAYQETQYL. Here the CDR3 DNA reads TGTGCCAGCAGATCCCGGGACTCAGCCTACCAAGAGACCCAGTACCTC.

About this clonotype: The CDR3 carries no conserved terminal phenylalanine or tryptophan, so it likely arises from a read error. The rearrangement links TRBV6-5 to TRBJ2-3; 8 positions match TRBD1. The CDR3 loop spans 15 amino acids. Germline V lookup: CDR1 MNHEY, CDR2 SVGAGI. After removal of 10 bases from V and 6 bases from J, the junction contained 15 bases not matched to a gene. The CDR3 here is CANRHGTGNYDTQYL. The CDR3 nucleotides are TGTGCCAACAGACACGGGACAGGCAATTACGATACGCAGTATTTA.

Concerning this clonotype: Being one base from a much bigger clone, this may be a read error. The chain combines TRBV5-1 with TRBJ2-2; TRBD1 matches 12 bases. The CDR3 runs 15 residues. Germline V gene data show CDR1 as SGHRS and CDR2 as YFSETQ. This chain's CDR3 is CASSGDRGLTGVLFF. CDR3 in DNA: TGCGCCAGCAGCGGGGACAGGGGGCTCACCGGGGTGCTGTTTTTT.

This clonotype has only a few counts. This chain uses TRBV28 with TRBJ2-5, with 16 nucleotides matching TRBD2. This CDR3 has 19 residues. The germline V gene encodes CDR1 MDHEN and CDR2 SYDVKM. V gave up 2 bases and J gave up 0 bases; unmatched junction bases: 6. The CDR3 bases are TGTGCCAGCAGTTTAGAGGGGACTAGCGGGAGGGCCCACCAAGAGACCCAGTACTTC. Its translation is CASSLEGTSGRAHQETQYF.

In the case of this clonotype: A read error is possible here, since a much larger clone lies one base away. A read error is likely, as this CDR3 ends without the conserved phenylalanine or tryptophan. The V call is TRBV24-1, the J call TRBJ1-1; D gene ambiguous. This CDR3 is built from 15 residues. CDR1 KGHDR and CDR2 SFDVKD come from the germline V gene. V shed 3 bases and J shed 5 bases, with 15 bases lying between them. CDR3 in amino acids: CATSDAERGETEAFS. CDR3 DNA sequence: TGTGCCACCAGTGATGCGGAACGGGGTGAGACTGAAGCTTTCTCT.

As concerns this clonotype: One end of the junction fails to match germline, which may point to a read error. J is TRBJ2-6 and V is TRBV10-3; D may be TRBD2 (5 bases). This CDR3 has 13 amino acids. Germline V lookup: CDR1 ENHRY, CDR2 SYGVKD. CDR3 loop: CAIGVSGVNILTF. In DNA form, the CDR3 reads TGTGCTATCGGGGTCTCTGGGGTCAACATCCTGACTTTC.

In its sample, this clonotype is medium-sized. The CDR3 nucleotides read TGTGCCAGCAGCCGTAGTGGGCAGGTTAATTCACCCCTCCACTTT. This sequence encodes CASSRSGQVNSPLHF. V is TRBV11-2 and J is TRBJ1-6; D is ambiguous. The CDR3 spans 15 residues. V was trimmed by 5 bases and J by 6 bases, leaving 14 bases between them. The germline gives CDR1 SGHAT, CDR2 FQNNGV.

Note on this clonotype: A much larger clone is a single base away; this may be a read error. V gene TRBV30 combines with J gene TRBJ2-7; D uncertain. Germline V gives CDR1 GTSNPN, CDR2 SVGIG (reference sequence). The CDR3 sequence is 12 residues long. CDR3 sequence: CALSGYTYEQYF. The CDR3 DNA reads as TGTGCCTTGAGTGGTTACACCTACGAGCAGTACTTC.